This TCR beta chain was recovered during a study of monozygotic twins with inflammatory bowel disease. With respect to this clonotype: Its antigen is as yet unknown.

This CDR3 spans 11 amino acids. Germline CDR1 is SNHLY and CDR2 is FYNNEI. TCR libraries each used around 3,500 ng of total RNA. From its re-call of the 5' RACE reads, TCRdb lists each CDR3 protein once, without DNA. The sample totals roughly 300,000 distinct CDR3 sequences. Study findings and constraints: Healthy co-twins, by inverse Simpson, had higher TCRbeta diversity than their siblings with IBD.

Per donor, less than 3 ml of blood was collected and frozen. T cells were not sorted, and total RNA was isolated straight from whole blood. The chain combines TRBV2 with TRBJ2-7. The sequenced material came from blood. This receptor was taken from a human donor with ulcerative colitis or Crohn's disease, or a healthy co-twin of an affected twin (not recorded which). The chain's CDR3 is CASSRSWEQYF. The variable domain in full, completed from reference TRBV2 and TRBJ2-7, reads EPEVTQTPSHQVTQMGQEVILRCVPISNHLYFYWYRQILGQKVEFLVSFYNNEISEKSEIFDDQFSVERPDGSNFTLKIRSTKLEDSAMYFCASSRSWEQYFGPGTRLTVT.